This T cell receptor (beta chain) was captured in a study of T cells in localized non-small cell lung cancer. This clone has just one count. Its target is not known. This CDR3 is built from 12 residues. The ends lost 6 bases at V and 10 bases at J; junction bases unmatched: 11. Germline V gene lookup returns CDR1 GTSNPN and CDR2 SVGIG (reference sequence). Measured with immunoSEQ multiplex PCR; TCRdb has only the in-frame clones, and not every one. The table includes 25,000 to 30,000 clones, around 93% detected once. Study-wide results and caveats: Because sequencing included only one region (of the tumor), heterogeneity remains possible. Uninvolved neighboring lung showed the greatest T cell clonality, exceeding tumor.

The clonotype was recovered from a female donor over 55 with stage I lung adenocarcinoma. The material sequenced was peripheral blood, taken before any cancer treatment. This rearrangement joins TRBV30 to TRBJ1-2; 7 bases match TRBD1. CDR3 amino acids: CACSGTEVIYTF. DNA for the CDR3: TGTGCCTGCTCGGGGACAGAGGTTATCTACACCTTC.